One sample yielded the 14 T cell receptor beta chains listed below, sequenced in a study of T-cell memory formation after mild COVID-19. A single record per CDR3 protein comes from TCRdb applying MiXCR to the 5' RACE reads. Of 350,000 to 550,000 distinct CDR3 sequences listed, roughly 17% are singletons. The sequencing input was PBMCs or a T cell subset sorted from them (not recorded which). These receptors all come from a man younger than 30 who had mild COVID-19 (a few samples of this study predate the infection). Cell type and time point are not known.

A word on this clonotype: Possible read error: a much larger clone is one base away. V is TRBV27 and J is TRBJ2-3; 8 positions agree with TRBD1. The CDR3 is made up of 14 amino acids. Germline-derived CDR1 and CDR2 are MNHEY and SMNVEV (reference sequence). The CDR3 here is CSSSLRDRTDTQYF. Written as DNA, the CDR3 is TGTTCCAGCAGTTTAAGGGACAGGACAGATACGCAGTATTTT.

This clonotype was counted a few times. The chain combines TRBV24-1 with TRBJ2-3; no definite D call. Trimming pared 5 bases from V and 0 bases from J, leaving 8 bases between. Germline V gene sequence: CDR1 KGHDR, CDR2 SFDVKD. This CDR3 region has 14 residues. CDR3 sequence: CATSGSLSTDTQYF. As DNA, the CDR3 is TGTGCCACCAGTGGGAGCCTTAGCACAGATACGCAGTATTTT.

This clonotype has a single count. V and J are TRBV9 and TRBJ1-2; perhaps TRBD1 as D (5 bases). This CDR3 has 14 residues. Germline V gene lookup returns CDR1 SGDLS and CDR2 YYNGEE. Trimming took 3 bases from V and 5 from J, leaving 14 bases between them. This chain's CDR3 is CASSADSAGYGYTF. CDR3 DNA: TGTGCCAGCAGCGCCGACAGCGCAGGGTATGGCTACACCTTC.

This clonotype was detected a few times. CDR3 DNA: TGCGCCAGCAGACCAACTTACGTCACAGATACGCAGTATTTT. Translation gives CASRPTYVTDTQYF. V gene TRBV10-2 combines with J gene TRBJ2-3; unclear D gene. Germline CDR1 is WSHSY and CDR2 is SAAADI. Deletions cut 6 bases from V and 2 bases from J, with 12 bases between. This CDR3 has 14 amino acids.

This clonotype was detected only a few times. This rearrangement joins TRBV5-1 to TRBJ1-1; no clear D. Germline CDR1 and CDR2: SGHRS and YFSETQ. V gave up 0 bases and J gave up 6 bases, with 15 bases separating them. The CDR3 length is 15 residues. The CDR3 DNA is TGCGCCAGCAGCTTGGTAAGCCGTTACAACGCTGAAGCTTTCTTT. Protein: CASSLVSRYNAEAFF.

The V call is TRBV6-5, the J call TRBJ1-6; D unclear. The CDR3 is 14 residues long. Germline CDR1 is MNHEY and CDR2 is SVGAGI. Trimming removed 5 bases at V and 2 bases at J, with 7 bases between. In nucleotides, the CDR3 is TGTGCCAGCAGTGGAGGGCCCTATAATTCACCCCTCCACTTT. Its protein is CASSGGPYNSPLHF.

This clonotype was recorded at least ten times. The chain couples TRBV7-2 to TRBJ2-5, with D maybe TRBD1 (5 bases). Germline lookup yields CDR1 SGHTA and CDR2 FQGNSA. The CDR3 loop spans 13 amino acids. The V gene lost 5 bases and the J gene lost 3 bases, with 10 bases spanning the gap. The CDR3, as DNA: TGTGCCAGCAGCCGGCAGGGCGAAGAGACCCAGTACTTC. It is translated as CASSRQGEETQYF.

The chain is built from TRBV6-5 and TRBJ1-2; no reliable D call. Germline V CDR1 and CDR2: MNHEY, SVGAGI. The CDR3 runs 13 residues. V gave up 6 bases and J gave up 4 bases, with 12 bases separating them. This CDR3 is CASRGDRGYGYTF. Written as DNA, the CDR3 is TGTGCCAGCAGAGGTGACCGGGGCTATGGCTACACCTTC.

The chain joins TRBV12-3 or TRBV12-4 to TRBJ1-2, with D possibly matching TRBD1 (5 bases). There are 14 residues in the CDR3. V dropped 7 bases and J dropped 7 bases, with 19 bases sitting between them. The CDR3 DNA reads TGTGCCAGCACCCCCCGGGGCCAGGCACTTGGCTACACCTTC. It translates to CASTPRGQALGYTF.

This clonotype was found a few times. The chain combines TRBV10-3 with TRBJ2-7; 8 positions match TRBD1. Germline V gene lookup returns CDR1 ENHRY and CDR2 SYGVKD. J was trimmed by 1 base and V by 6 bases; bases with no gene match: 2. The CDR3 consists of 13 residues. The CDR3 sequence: CAISGQGSYEQYV. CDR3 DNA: TGTGCCATCAGCGGACAGGGTTCCTACGAGCAGTACGTC.

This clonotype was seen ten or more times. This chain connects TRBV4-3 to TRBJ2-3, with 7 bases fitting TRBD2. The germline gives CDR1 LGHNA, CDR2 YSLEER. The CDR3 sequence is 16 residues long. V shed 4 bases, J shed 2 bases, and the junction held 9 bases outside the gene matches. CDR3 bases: TGCGCCAGCAGCCTTGCGGGGGACCGACTCACAGATACGCAGTATTTT. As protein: CASSLAGDRLTDTQYF.

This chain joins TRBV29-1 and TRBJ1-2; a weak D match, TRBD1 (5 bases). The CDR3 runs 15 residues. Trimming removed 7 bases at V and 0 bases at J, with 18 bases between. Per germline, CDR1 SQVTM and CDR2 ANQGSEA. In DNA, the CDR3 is TGCAGCGCCAGAGGGGACGGCCCAGCTAACTATGGCTACACCTTC. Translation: CSARGDGPANYGYTF.

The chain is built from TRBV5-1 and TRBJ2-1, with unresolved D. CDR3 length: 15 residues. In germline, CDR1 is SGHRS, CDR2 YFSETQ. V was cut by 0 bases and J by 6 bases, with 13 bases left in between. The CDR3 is CASSLDQPTINEQFF. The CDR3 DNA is TGCGCCAGCAGCTTGGATCAACCGACCATCAATGAGCAGTTCTTC.

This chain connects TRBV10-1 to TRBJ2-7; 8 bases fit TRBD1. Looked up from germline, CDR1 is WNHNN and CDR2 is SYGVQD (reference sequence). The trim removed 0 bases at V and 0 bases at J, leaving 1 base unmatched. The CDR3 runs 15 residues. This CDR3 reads CASSESGTGSYEQYF. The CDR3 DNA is TGCGCCAGCAGTGAGTCCGGGACAGGCTCCTACGAGCAGTACTTC.